This T cell receptor beta chain is drawn from a study of shared clonotypes between healthy human individuals (dated by TCRdb to the early 2020s). General notes on the study: A few men and a couple of women, aged 18 to 49 years, made up the cohort. Per donor, three plates each were used for CD4 naive and CD4 memory, two for CD8 naive, and one for CD8 memory. To estimate repertoire size and how much clonotypes are shared between individuals, the study performed deep sequencing of blood TCR repertoires from roughly five healthy adults. Different laboratories and diverse techniques were used to prepare libraries and sequence TCR repertoires, to increase sequencing depth and limit assay-specific biases. Leukapheresis yielded between about 0.85 and 10 billion PBMCs per donor.

The donors were healthy, HIV-negative adults who had no recently reported acute infections or vaccinations. Every donor was a Caucasian adult residing in Nashville, Tennessee, USA. Magnetic negative selection was used to enrich CD4+ T cells, after which naive cells were positively selected on CD45RA and the negative fraction became the memory subset. Blood was obtained by leukapheresis, after which PBMCs were separated by Ficoll-Histopaque density gradient centrifugation and cryopreserved in liquid nitrogen vapor phase. Analytical flow cytometry was used to check the purity and quantity of each magnetically sorted T cell population. Genomic DNA was isolated from every sorted fraction and measured by UV absorbance on a Nanodrop 2000c. Using the deep immunoSEQ assay, TCR CDR3 regions were amplified from genomic DNA by multiplex PCR. Extracted genomic DNA from each cell subset was spread evenly across all wells of several immunoSEQ 96-well plates, with each plate serving as a replicate. Each replicate PCR for sorted subsets received around 210 ng genomic DNA, equal to 28,000 or so T cell genomes. Purified libraries were measured with a Qubit 3.0 fluorometer, size-checked on a Bioanalyzer 2100, and measured again with the KAPA Library Quantification kit. Every immunoSEQ 96-well plate was sequenced on a dedicated single-read 150-cycle Illumina NextSeq 550 flow cell. On the authors' methods: Because the immunoSEQ output held only junctional sequences and lacked quality scores, the filtering could not match the filtering applied to full-length reads. Sequences were annotated with PyIR, a Python wrapper for IgBLAST v1.9, using IMGT germline references to assign V/J genes and CDR3. Any read was removed if the V/J assignment was weak (E-value above 1e-6), the CDR3 was missing, or the read contained stop codons, out-of-frame junctions, or ambiguous translated residues. V3J clonotypes were defined as sequences sharing the same inferred V gene, J gene, and CDR3 amino acid sequence. The percentage overlap between two repertoires was calculated by dividing the number of shared unique clonotypes by the size of the smaller repertoire. Three approaches were used to assess repertoire richness: RTK rarefaction, the Chao1 estimator, and Recon v2.1 estimates of unobserved clonotypes. Generation probabilities were computed with OLGA for all TCRbeta clonotypes obtained by the gDNA method from four donors. The immuneACCESS repertoire file appears here via TCRdb, limited to in-frame rearrangements. These files lack a portion of the clones; in checked studies, under half of the deficit traces to unresolved V genes, and the cause of the others is not known. V and J calls plus clone size are reproduced from that table; the DNA served to infer D and trimming. In all, the sample holds some 1.4 million clones, and approximately 97% of those were seen once. The ten largest clones add up to about 1% of the sample.

A note on this clone: The antigen this receptor binds is unknown. No much larger clone exists at a distance of one base, and base qualities are not known.

On the study overall, not on this receptor specifically: Even with the large sequencing depth, rarefaction of the sorted-subset datasets indicated that sequencing was incomplete. Clonotypes shared by all four sorted-subset donors showed higher generation probabilities than non-shared clonotypes. Pairwise subsampling indicated that sequencing depth was expected to affect the degree of clonotype sharing among donors. Only blood was sampled, and tissue TCR repertoires likely differ from those in blood. Around 5% of naive CD4, 3% to 3.5% of naive CD8, roughly 2.4% of memory CD4, and more than 0.35% of memory CD8 clonotypes were shared across four donors. The small number of donors limited the genetic and exposure-history diversity represented. Naive subsets generally had larger estimated clonotype richness than memory subsets did.

Sequencing used naive CD4+ T cells sorted from blood. Taken with the paper, the label for cell subset or site translates to: CD45RA+ positively selected. This clonotype was sampled from a man between 25 and 39 years old in good health.

The CDR3 corresponds to CASSLAGPGELFF. The base sequence is TGTGCCAGCAGCTTAGCAGGGCCCGGGGAGCTGTTTTTT. This receptor chain uses TRBV5-5 and TRBJ2-2; TRBD1 is perhaps the D gene, given 5 matching bases. The junction carries 8 bases between V and J, which are trimmed by 2 bases and 6 bases respectively. The CDR3 runs 13 residues from the cysteine to the phenylalanine. Just the 39-base CDR3 DNA is kept, in frame starting at base 1. The germline V gene (reference sequence) supplies CDR1 SGHKS and CDR2 YYEKEE. Supplemented by the reference TRBV5-5 and TRBJ2-2 proteins around the CDR3, the complete variable domain is DAGVTQSPTHLIKTRGQQVTLRCSPISGHKSVSWYQQVLGQGPQFIFQYYEKEERGRGNFPDRFSARQFPNYSSELNVNALLLGDSALYLCASSLAGPGELFFGEGSRLTVL.